The 4 T cell receptor beta chains reported below all come from one sample, sequenced in a study of type 1 and type 2 diabetes patients. PCR was run on genomic DNA. Amplification of the beta chain CDR3 used 30 forward and 13 reverse multiplex primers. TCRdb re-called the multiplex PCR reads through MiXCR, storing one row per CDR3 protein. Here the sample spans about 270,000 distinct CDR3 sequences, around 47% being singletons. Sequencing used peripheral blood mononuclear cells (PBMCs). The receptors stem from a man aged 18-30 years with type 2 diabetes.

Only a few counts were recorded for this clonotype. This chain links TRBV7-2 with TRBJ1-2, with TRBD1 identical over 7 bases. V shed 4 bases, J shed 8 bases, and the junction held 7 bases outside the gene matches. The CDR3 is 13 amino acids. CDR1 is SGHTA, CDR2 FQGNSA, per germline. CDR3 coding DNA: TGTGCCAGCAGCTACGGGGTAGGGGGCGGCTACACCTTC. Its protein is CASSYGVGGGYTF.

The chain joins TRBV14 to TRBJ2-6; D unresolved. The germline gives CDR1 SGHDN, CDR2 FVKESK. The length of the CDR3 is 16 residues. Trimming left V 1 base short and J 0 bases short, with 7 bases between. CDR3 region: CASSQGGFSGANVLTF. The CDR3 DNA reads as TGTGCCAGCAGCCAAGGGGGATTCTCTGGGGCCAACGTCCTGACTTTC.

The chain combines TRBV20-1 with TRBJ2-3; 8 bases are shared with TRBD1. Germline V gives CDR1 DFQATT, CDR2 SNEGSKA (reference sequence). CDR3 length equals 16 residues. Trimming cost V 1 base and J 5 bases; bases outside gene matches: 11. DNA of the CDR3: TGCAGTGCTAGAGCCAGAGACAGGGGTTCGGTAGATACGCAGTATTTT. Translated: CSARARDRGSVDTQYF.

This clonotype has just a few counts. This sequence joins TRBV7-2 and TRBJ1-6; the match to TRBD1 covers 9 bases. V was clipped by 6 bases and J by 0 bases; unmatched bases: 6. Germline V CDR1 and CDR2: SGHTA, FQGNSA. The CDR3 sequence is 17 residues long. CDR3 nucleotides: TGTGCCAGCAGTATCGACAGGGGGAGCTCCTATAATTCACCCCTCCACTTT. It encodes CASSIDRGSSYNSPLHF.